This T cell receptor beta chain was obtained from a study of T cell responses to AZD1222 COVID-19 vaccine. Study-level points and caveats: The donors showed a predominance of white British ancestry and of females, with possible underestimation of clonal diversity.

Profiling relied on immunoSEQ multiplex PCR, and the TCRdb table lists in-frame clones only, not all of them. The table includes about 210,000 clones, around 94% detected once. The germline V gene has CDR1 SGHNT and CDR2 YENEEA. The CDR3 has 15 amino acids. V was clipped by 5 bases and J by 4 bases, with 17 bases between them. In the case of this clone: Its antigen is unidentified.

The source was peripheral blood, collected 28 days after the second dose of the MenACWY control vaccine. The sequence derives from an adult who received the MenACWY meningococcal vaccine as a control. This chain joins TRBV11-3 and TRBJ1-1; tentative D call: TRBD1 (5 bases). The CDR3 DNA reads TGTGCCAGCAGCCCAGGGACTGGGAGGCCCACTGAAGCTTTCTTT. Translated: CASSPGTGRPTEAFF. The full variable domain, its missing parts supplied by reference TRBV11-3 and TRBJ1-1, is EAGVVQSPRYKIIEKKQPVAFWCNPISGHNTLYWYLQNLGQGPELLIRYENEEAVDDSQLPKDRFSAERLKGVDSTLKIQPAELGDSAVYLCASSPGTGRPTEAFFGQGTRLTVV.